Reported below is one T cell receptor beta chain. This sample stems from a study of blood T cell repertoires in COVID-19. On the study more broadly: Samples taken during acute and convalescent COVID-19 were collected in the United States, Italy and Spain. PBMCs, B-cell-depleted T cells, or T cells were the source of the cDNA or gDNA that made up the material.

In terms of age and location, participants ranged from roughly 18 to 95 years and lived in fewer than 30 US areas. Sequencing was performed with immunoSEQ multiplex PCR; in TCRdb, only in-frame clones are kept and a portion is missing. The sample records 150,000 or so clones, roughly 88% being singletons. There are 15 residues in the CDR3. Between the trimmed V and J ends, which lost 2 bases and 4 bases, there was a span of 17 bases. From germline, CDR1 is GTSNPN and CDR2 SVGIG (reference sequence). This TCR was sampled from a man in his sixties or seventies who had been exposed to COVID-19. Sequencing input: PBMCs or T cells enriched from blood (not recorded which). The gene calls are TRBV30 and TRBJ1-2; TRBD1 is a possible D gene (5 bases). In DNA, the CDR3 is TGTGCCTGGAGTCTCGGGGGTGCACCTATCTATGGCTACACCTTC. As protein: CAWSLGGAPIYGYTF.